Below, one T cell receptor (beta chain) is given with its context. Its antigen is as yet unknown. Constant-segment primers and 5'RACE yielded cDNA libraries for TCR alpha and TCR beta, each carrying sample barcodes and UMIs. Each CDR3 protein gets one entry after TCRdb re-called the 5' RACE reads with MiXCR. In the table there are under 450,000 distinct CDR3 sequences, 20% to 25% of which are singletons. This CDR3 is built from 14 residues. The germline gives CDR1 SNHLY, CDR2 FYNNEI. After removal of 2 bases from V and 4 bases from J, the junction contained 3 bases not matched to a gene. This sample is part of a study of T-cell memory formation after mild COVID-19. The study, taken as a whole, reports: Clones contracting day 15 to 85 were balanced CD4/CD8; later expanders leaned CD4+. That cross-reactive memory joined was suggested by some responding clones appearing in pre-infection memory.

The sequenced sample was PBMCs or a T cell subset sorted from them (not recorded which). The V and J genes are TRBV2 and TRBJ1-1, with 8 bases matching TRBD1. This sequence was found in a man between 18 and 35 years old who had mild COVID-19 (a few samples of this study predate the infection). Cell type and time point are not known. The DNA for the CDR3 is TGTGCCAGCAGTGAACAGGGGGCAGGCACTGAAGCTTTCTTT. Protein sequence: CASSEQGAGTEAFF.